The next 2 T cell receptor beta chains were all read from a single sample in a study of blood T cell repertoires in COVID-19. The repertoire was sequenced with immunoSEQ multiplex PCR; TCRdb's copy has only in-frame clones and lacks some. The sample has more than 40,000 clones, around 86% seen once. The source material was peripheral blood. These receptor sequences come from a human donor with acute or convalescent COVID-19. The donor label of this sample is uncertain.

CDR3 protein: CASSQEGGRAADTQYF. The CDR3 DNA reads TGTGCCAGCAGCCAAGAAGGCGGCAGGGCAGCAGATACGCAGTATTTT. The J gene is TRBJ2-3, the V gene TRBV4-2, with a weak D call TRBD1 (5 bases). Trimming removed 0 bases at V and 4 bases at J, with 14 bases between. The CDR3 spans 16 residues. CDR1 is LGHNA, CDR2 YNFKEQ, per germline.

The J gene is TRBJ1-1, the V gene TRBV9; a weak D match, TRBD1 (5 bases). The germline V gene has CDR1 SGDLS and CDR2 YYNGEE. V lost 2 bases and J lost 3, with 20 bases in between. This CDR3 contains 17 residues. For the CDR3, the DNA is TGTGCCAGCAGCGTGGATCCCGGGGGGATCGGATACACTGAAGCTTTCTTT. The encoded protein is CASSVDPGGIGYTEAFF.